The TCR beta chain described here comes from a study of cytomegalovirus exposure and HLA in healthy donors. Points from the study as a whole: Across donors, sequencing depth was assumed by presence/absence analyses to be roughly uniform.

This CDR3 has 19 amino acids. Trimming took 0 bases from V and 0 from J, leaving 15 bases between them. The V gene's germline CDR1 is MGHRA and CDR2 YSYEKL. This clone was picked up one time. Its antigen is undetermined. The study ran its PCR with 60 Vbeta and 13 Jbeta primers. TCRdb's copy holds only in-frame clones and misses some; the assay was immunoSEQ multiplex PCR. The data contain about 180,000 clones, 80% of them singletons. The chain has TRBV4-1 and TRBJ2-6; tentatively, D is TRBD1 (6 bases). Sequenced material: PBMCs. This receptor was identified in a girl between 10 and 17 years old in good health and CMV-seropositive. CDR3 bases: TGCGCCAGCAGCCAAGACTCGACAGGAAAATACTCTGGGGCCAACGTCCTGACTTTC. This sequence encodes CASSQDSTGKYSGANVLTF.